These 19 T cell receptor beta chains were all obtained from the same sample, sequenced in a study of cytomegalovirus exposure and HLA in healthy donors. PCR primers comprised 60 Vbeta and 13 Jbeta primers. The data were produced by immunoSEQ multiplex PCR, yet TCRdb's version contains in-frame clones alone and is incomplete. The listing records approximately 110,000 clones. The sample was PBMCs. These receptors came from a man aged 25 to 40 in good health and CMV-seronegative.

The J gene is TRBJ2-5, the V gene TRBV10-1, with 7 nucleotides matching TRBD2. The CDR3 consists of 15 residues. Germline CDR1 and CDR2: WNHNN and SYGVQD (reference sequence). J lost 5 bases, V lost 3 bases, and 9 bases had no gene match. CDR3 nucleotide sequence: TGCGCCAGCAGTGAAAGTCTGGGAGGGGTCGAGACCCAGTACTTC. Translation: CASSESLGGVETQYF.

This chain joins TRBV30 and TRBJ1-2; the D gene is possibly TRBD1 (5 bases). This CDR3 spans 12 amino acids. CDR1 and CDR2 (germline): GTSNPN, SVGIG (reference sequence). V lost 2 bases, J lost 10 bases, and 14 bases lay in between. CDR3 bases: TGTGCCTGGAGTAACCGGCTAGGGGACTACACCTTC. Protein product: CAWSNRLGDYTF.

The chain employs TRBV5-1 and TRBJ1-1; TRBD1 is a possible D gene (5 bases). CDR3 size: 14 residues. V lost 1 base and J 1 base, leaving 8 bases between the germline ends. Germline V lookup: CDR1 SGHRS, CDR2 YFSETQ. In DNA form, the CDR3 reads TGCGCCAGCAGCTTGACAGGCTCGAACACTGAAGCTTTCTTT. Amino acids: CASSLTGSNTEAFF. The full variable domain, its missing parts supplied by reference TRBV5-1 and TRBJ1-1, is KAGVTQTPRYLIKTRGQQVTLSCSPISGHRSVSWYQQTPGQGLQFLFEYFSETQRNKGNFPGRFSGRQFSNSRSEMNVSTLELGDSALYLCASSLTGSNTEAFFGQGTRLTVV.

V gene TRBV14 combines with J gene TRBJ1-4; 7 positions agree with TRBD1. CDR3 length: 15 residues. V dropped 4 bases and J dropped 3; count of bases not matched to a gene: 5. CDR1 SGHDN and CDR2 FVKESK come from the germline V gene. The CDR3 nucleotides are TGTGCCAGCAGCCCGTACAGGGGATCTAATGAAAAACTGTTTTTT. It specifies CASSPYRGSNEKLFF.

Turning to this clone: Sequence at one end of the junction differs from germline and may be a read error. The CDR3 loop reads CASSLAGDRARNGELFF. In DNA, the CDR3 is TGTGCCAGTAGCTTGGCCGGGGACAGGGCCCGAAACGGGGAGCTGTTTTTT. V gene TRBV5-4 combines with J gene TRBJ2-2; 9 bases are a match to TRBD1. The germline gives CDR1 SGHNT, CDR2 YYREEE (reference sequence). The CDR3 contains 17 residues. The full variable domain, completed using reference TRBV5-4 and TRBJ2-2, is ETGVTQSPTHLIKTRGQQVTLRCSSQSGHNTVSWYQQALGQGPQFIFQYYREEENGRGNFPPRFSGLQFPNYSSELNVNALELDDSALYLCASSLAGDRARNGELFFGEGSRLTVL.

This chain joins TRBV21-1 and TRBJ1-1. TRBV21-1 is a pseudogene. The length of the CDR3 is 14 residues. The CDR3 loop reads CASSYYTGVAEAFF. The CDR3 nucleotides read TGTGCCAGCAGCTACTATACGGGGGTGGCTGAAGCTTTCTTT.

This chain connects TRBV7-9 to TRBJ2-7, with a possible D match to TRBD2 (5 bases). The germline CDR1 and CDR2 sequences are SEHNR and FQNEAQ (reference sequence). The ends were cut back, 3 bases at V and 3 bases at J, with 9 bases in the middle. The CDR3 runs to 13 residues. CDR3 sequence reads: CASSLIGLYEQYF. CDR3 nucleotide sequence: TGTGCCAGCAGCTTGATCGGACTCTACGAGCAGTACTTC.

The chain combines TRBV7-2 with TRBJ1-6, with D perhaps TRBD1 (5 bases). The CDR3 sequence is 15 residues long. V shed 1 base and J shed 8 bases, with 12 bases lying between them. CDR1 and CDR2 (germline): SGHTA, FQGNSA. Here the CDR3 reads CASSLDGQGYSPLHF. DNA for the CDR3: TGTGCCAGCAGCTTAGATGGGCAGGGATATTCACCCCTCCACTTT.

The chain uses TRBV23-1 and TRBJ2-5; perhaps TRBD2 as D (5 bases). TRBV23-1 is treated as an ORF (open reading frame) with a function not yet certain. The CDR3 loop spans 12 amino acids. Trimming removed 8 bases from V and 7 bases from J, with 14 bases in between. CDR3: CASPRAEGTQYF. CDR3 nucleotides: TGCGCCAGCCCACGGGCAGAGGGGACCCAGTACTTC.

The genes are TRBV7-9 and TRBJ2-5, with D possibly matching TRBD2 (6 bases). Trimming shortened V by 2 bases and J by 3 bases, and 10 bases separated the two germline ends. This CDR3 region has 14 residues. The germline V gene encodes CDR1 SEHNR and CDR2 FQNEAQ (reference sequence). DNA of the CDR3: TGTGCCAGCAGCTTATTGCGGGGTAAAGAGACCCAGTACTTC. Translated: CASSLLRGKETQYF.

This rearrangement joins TRBV11-2 to TRBJ2-2; 13 nucleotides match TRBD2. CDR1 SGHAT and CDR2 FQNNGV come from the germline V gene. CDR3 length: 17 amino acids. The V segment lost 5 bases and the J segment 7 bases; nucleotides outside the gene matches: 10. For the CDR3, the DNA is TGTGCCAGCAGCCGTGGACTAGCGGGAGATTGGGGCGGGGAGCTGTTTTTT. Its translation: CASSRGLAGDWGGELFF.

J is TRBJ1-1 and V is TRBV28; D is ambiguous. The germline gives CDR1 MDHEN, CDR2 SYDVKM. Trimming stripped 2 bases from V and 7 bases from J, with 8 bases between. The length of the CDR3 is 12 residues. CDR3 region: CASSLMADEAFF. The CDR3 DNA is TGTGCCAGCAGTTTAATGGCCGATGAAGCTTTCTTT.

V usage is TRBV7-2 and J usage is TRBJ2-1, with TRBD2 matching over 8 bases. Unmatched junction bases numbered 6, after V lost 5 bases and J lost 9 bases. The germline V gene encodes CDR1 SGHTA and CDR2 FQGNSA. This CDR3 is 13 amino acids long. The CDR3 loop reads CASSPGLVGEQFF. Written as DNA, the CDR3 is TGTGCCAGCAGCCCGGGACTAGTAGGTGAGCAGTTCTTC.

The chain combines TRBV7-9 with TRBJ2-2; tentative D call: TRBD2 (5 bases). Germline CDR1 SEHNR, CDR2 FQNEAQ (reference sequence). The CDR3 length is 16 residues. The V end lost 2 bases, the J end lost 5 bases, and 15 bases lay between the germline ends. CDR3 bases: TGTGCCAGCAGCTTATACGGGGTAGAGGGAACCGGGGAGCTGTTTTTT. Protein sequence: CASSLYGVEGTGELFF. Full variable domain (outside the CDR3, taken from reference TRBV7-9 and TRBJ2-2): DTGVSQNPRHKITKRGQNVTFRCDPISEHNRLYWYRQTLGQGPEFLTYFQNEAQLEKSRLLSDRFSAERPKGSFSTLEIQRTEQGDSAMYLCASSLYGVEGTGELFFGEGSRLTVL.

The V and J genes are TRBV29-1 and TRBJ1-4; no clear D gene. CDR3 length: 12 amino acids. V lost 7 bases and J lost 9, with 15 bases in between. The V gene's germline CDR1 is SQVTM and CDR2 ANQGSEA. CDR3 sequence (DNA): TGCAGCGCGTCTCGGGAAGACCAAAAACTGTTTTTT. As protein: CSASREDQKLFF.

The V and J genes are TRBV5-1 and TRBJ2-7; 7 bases fit TRBD2. The CDR3 runs 13 residues. V gave up 6 bases and J gave up 5 bases; unmatched junction bases: 8. CDR1 is SGHRS and CDR2 is YFSETQ in the germline V gene. CDR3 protein: CASKAQGGHEQYF. Here the CDR3 DNA reads TGCGCCAGCAAAGCGCAGGGAGGGCACGAGCAGTACTTC.

The V call is TRBV5-1, the J call TRBJ1-4; D not certain. With 5 bases removed from V and 7 bases from J, the gap between germline ends came to 15 bases. The CDR3 runs 14 residues. The germline CDR1 and CDR2 sequences are SGHRS and YFSETQ. CDR3 amino acids: CASSLGPGVEKLFF. The DNA for the CDR3 is TGCGCCAGCAGTCTTGGGCCGGGAGTTGAAAAACTGTTTTTT.

V gene TRBV10-3 combines with J gene TRBJ1-1; unclear D gene. This CDR3 spans 12 amino acids. V was pared by 4 bases and J by 1 base, with 4 bases between. Looked up from germline, CDR1 is ENHRY and CDR2 is SYGVKD. In DNA form, the CDR3 reads TGTGCCATCAGTGGAGGGAACACTGAAGCTTTCTTT. Amino acid sequence: CAISGGNTEAFF.

The CDR3 nucleotides read TGCGCCAGCAGCCCAAGACTAGCGGACCCTTACGAGCAGTACTTC. It is translated as CASSPRLADPYEQYF. The rearrangement joins TRBV4-1 to TRBJ2-7; the match to TRBD2 covers 9 bases. V lost 4 bases, J lost 4 bases, and 8 bases stayed unmatched. The CDR3 is made up of 15 amino acids. Germline CDR1 and CDR2: MGHRA and YSYEKL.